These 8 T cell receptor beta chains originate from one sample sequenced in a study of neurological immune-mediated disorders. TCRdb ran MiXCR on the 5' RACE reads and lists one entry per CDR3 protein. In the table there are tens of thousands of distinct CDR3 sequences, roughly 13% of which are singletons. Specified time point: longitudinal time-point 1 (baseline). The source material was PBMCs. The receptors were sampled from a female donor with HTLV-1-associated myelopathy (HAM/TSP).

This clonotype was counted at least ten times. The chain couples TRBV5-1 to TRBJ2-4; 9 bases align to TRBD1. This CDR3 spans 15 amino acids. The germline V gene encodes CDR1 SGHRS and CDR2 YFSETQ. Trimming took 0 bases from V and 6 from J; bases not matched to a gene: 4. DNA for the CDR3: TGCGCCAGCAGCTTGGAGACAGGGGGAGGAAACATTCAGTACTTC. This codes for CASSLETGGGNIQYF.

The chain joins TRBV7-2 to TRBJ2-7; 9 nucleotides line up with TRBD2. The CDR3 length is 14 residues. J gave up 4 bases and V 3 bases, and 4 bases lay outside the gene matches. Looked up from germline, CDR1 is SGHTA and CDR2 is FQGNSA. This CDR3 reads CASSFLAGRYEQYF. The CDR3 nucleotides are TGTGCCAGCAGCTTTCTAGCGGGGAGGTACGAGCAGTACTTC.

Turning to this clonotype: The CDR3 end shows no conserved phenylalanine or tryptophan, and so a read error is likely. The CDR3 region is CASSAGTASYEQYI. In DNA, the CDR3 is TGCGCCAGCAGCGCCGGGACAGCCTCCTACGAGCAGTACATC. The V and J genes are TRBV5-1 and TRBJ2-7; TRBD1 matches at 7 bases. The trim removed 4 bases at V and 0 bases at J, leaving 4 bases unmatched. This CDR3 has 14 residues. Germline V gene sequence: CDR1 SGHRS, CDR2 YFSETQ.

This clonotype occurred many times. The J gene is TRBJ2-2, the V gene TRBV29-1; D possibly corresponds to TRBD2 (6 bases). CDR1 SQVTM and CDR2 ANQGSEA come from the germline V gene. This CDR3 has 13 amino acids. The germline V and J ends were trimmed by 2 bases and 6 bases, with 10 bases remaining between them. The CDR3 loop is CSVESREAGELFF. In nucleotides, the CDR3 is TGCAGCGTTGAATCCAGGGAGGCCGGGGAGCTGTTTTTT.

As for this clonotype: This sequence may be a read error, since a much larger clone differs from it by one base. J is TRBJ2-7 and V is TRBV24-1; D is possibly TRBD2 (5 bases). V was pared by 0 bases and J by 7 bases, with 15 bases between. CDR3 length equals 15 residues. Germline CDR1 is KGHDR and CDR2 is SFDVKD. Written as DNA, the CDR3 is TGTGCCACCAGTGATTTGTACACTTCTACGGGGGAGCAGTACTTC. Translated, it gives CATSDLYTSTGEQYF.

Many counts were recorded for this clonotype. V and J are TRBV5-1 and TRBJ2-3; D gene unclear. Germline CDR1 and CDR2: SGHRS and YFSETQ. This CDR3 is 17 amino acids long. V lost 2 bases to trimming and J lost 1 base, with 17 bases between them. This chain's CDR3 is CASSLAFIEFGTDTQYF. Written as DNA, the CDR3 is TGCGCCAGCAGCTTAGCTTTTATCGAATTCGGCACAGATACGCAGTATTTT.

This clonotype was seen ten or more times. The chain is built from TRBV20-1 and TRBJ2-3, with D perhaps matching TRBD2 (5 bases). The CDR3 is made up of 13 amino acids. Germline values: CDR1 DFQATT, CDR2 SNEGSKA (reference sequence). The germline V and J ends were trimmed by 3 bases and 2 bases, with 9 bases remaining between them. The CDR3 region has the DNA TGCAGTGCTAGTGGACTGTACACAGATACGCAGTATTTT. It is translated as CSASGLYTDTQYF.

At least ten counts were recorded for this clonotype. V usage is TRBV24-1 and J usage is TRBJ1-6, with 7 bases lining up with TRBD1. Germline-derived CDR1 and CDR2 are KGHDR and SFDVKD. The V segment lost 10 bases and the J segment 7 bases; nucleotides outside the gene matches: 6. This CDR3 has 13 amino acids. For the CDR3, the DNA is TGTGCCACGAGGGGGCTCAGGAATTCACCCCTCCACTTT. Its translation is CATRGLRNSPLHF.